The rows below give T cell receptor beta chains drawn from one sample of a study of CD8 T cells in Susac syndrome. TCRdb passed the immunoSEQ multiplex PCR reads through MiXCR, listing each CDR3 protein once. The sample includes some 150,000 distinct CDR3 sequences, roughly 95% seen only once; the top ten take 0.16%. The sequencing sample was made of CD4+ T cells from PBMCs. Receptors were obtained from a human donor with Susac syndrome. The CDR3 runs from the conserved cysteine through the conserved F or W. A D gene is named only where the DNA matches it firmly. Expanded clones are given a class, and other clones once, few, many or no size at all.

-	-	TRBV15	TRBJ2-5	CATSRPQTGGETQYF	TGTGCCACCAGCAGACCGCAGACCGGAGGGGAGACCCAGTACTTC
-	-	TRBV7-2	TRBJ2-2	CASRPPGAGNTGELFF	TGTGCCAGCAGGCCTCCAGGGGCCGGTAACACCGGGGAGCTGTTTTTT
-	-	TRBV18	TRBJ1-6	CASSLEGNSPLHF	TGTGCCAGCTCACTGGAGGGGAATTCACCCCTCCACTTT
-	TRBD1	TRBV3-1	TRBJ1-1	CASRPGTGTLNTEAFF	TGTGCCAGCAGACCCGGGACAGGGACTTTGAACACTGAAGCTTTCTTT
-	-	TRBV20-1	TRBJ1-4	CSAIGVTWEKLFF	TGCAGTGCTATAGGAGTAACTTGGGAAAAACTGTTTTTT
-	-	TRBV12-3/TRBV12-4	TRBJ1-4	CASSLGAGQSLAYKLFF	TGTGCCAGCAGTCTCGGGGCTGGACAGAGCCTAGCTTATAAACTGTTTTTT
few	-	TRBV27	TRBJ1-6	CASSFNNSPLHF	TGTGCCAGCAGTTTTAACAATTCACCCCTCCACTTT
-	-	TRBV5-1	TRBJ1-4	CASSFSGPNEKLFF	TGCGCCAGCAGCTTTTCGGGTCCTAATGAAAAACTGTTTTTT
-	-	TRBV13	TRBJ2-5	CASSSRPGAQETQYF	TGTGCCAGCAGCTCCCGGCCCGGGGCCCAAGAGACCCAGTACTTC
-	TRBD1	TRBV15	TRBJ2-5	CASGSGGQETQYF	TGTGCCTCGGGCTCAGGGGGCCAAGAGACCCAGTACTTC
-	-	TRBV23-1	TRBJ1-5	CASSLDPIGSNQPQHF	TGCGCCAGCAGTCTTGACCCCATAGGTAGCAATCAGCCCCAGCATTTT
-	-	TRBV11-2	TRBJ1-1	CASSHRAVGNTEAFF	TGTGCCAGCAGCCACAGGGCAGTTGGGAACACTGAAGCTTTCTTT
-	-	TRBV27	TRBJ1-6	CASSSSGRGGSPLHF	TGTGCCAGCAGTTCGTCGGGACGGGGGGGATCACCCCTCCACTTT
-	-	TRBV6-1	TRBJ2-2	CASRPLGRTGELFF	TGTGCCAGCAGGCCCCTGGGCCGCACCGGGGAGCTGTTTTTT
-	TRBD1	TRBV20-1	TRBJ2-1	CSARTGLYNEQFF	TGCAGTGCGAGGACAGGGCTCTACAATGAGCAGTTCTTC
-	TRBD1	TRBV7-2	TRBJ1-3	CASSSTGGGNTIYF	TGTGCCAGCAGCTCGACAGGGGGAGGAAACACCATATATTTT
once	-	TRBV20-1	TRBJ2-7	CSASFLGGDEQYF	TGCAGTGCTAGTTTCCTGGGGGGCGACGAGCAGTACTTC
-	TRBD2	TRBV13	TRBJ2-3	CASSERGGRRDTQYF	TGTGCCAGCTCGGAACGGGGGGGCCGAAGAGATACGCAGTATTTT
-	TRBD2	TRBV20-1	TRBJ2-3	CSARAAGANTDTQYF	TGCAGTGCTAGAGCAGCGGGGGCGAACACAGATACGCAGTATTTT
-	-	TRBV27	TRBJ1-2	CASRPIQVSNYGYTF	TGTGCCAGCCGCCCCATACAGGTCTCTAACTATGGCTACACCTTC
-	-	TRBV18	TRBJ1-5	CASSLGRSNQPQHF	TGTGCCAGCTCCCTTGGACGGAGCAATCAGCCCCAGCATTTT
-	-	TRBV20-1	TRBJ2-3	CSASPSSDTQYF	TGCAGTGCTAGTCCCAGTTCAGATACGCAGTATTTT
-	-	TRBV7-3	TRBJ1-6	CASSTHVPGPLHF	TGTGCCAGCAGCACGCACGTCCCGGGGCCCCTCCACTTT
-	-	TRBV9	TRBJ1-5	CASERQPQHF	TGTGCCAGCGAAAGGCAGCCCCAGCATTTT
-	-	TRBV29-1	TRBJ1-3	CSVGGGSSGNTIYF	TGCAGCGTTGGCGGGGGCTCATCTGGAAACACCATATATTTT
-	-	TRBV12-3/TRBV12-4	TRBJ1-2	CASSQQSNYGYTF	TGTGCCAGCAGCCAACAGAGTAACTATGGCTACACCTTC
-	-	TRBV29-1	TRBJ2-7	CSVASSYEQCF	TGCAGCGTTGCCAGTTCCTACGAGCAGTGCTTC
once	-	TRBV7-8	TRBJ2-1	CASSLATTPLGRRRGEQFF	TGTGCCAGCAGCTTAGCGACCACCCCCCTGGGCCGCCGGAGGGGTGAGCAGTTCTTC
-	-	TRBV20-1	TRBJ1-1	CRVDEAFF	TGCAGGGTTGATGAAGCTTTCTTT
few	-	TRBV6-2/TRBV6-3	TRBJ1-5	CASSLGRGNQPQHF	TGTGCCAGCAGTTTGGGGCGGGGGAACCAGCCCCAGCATTTT
once	TRBD1	TRBV29-1	TRBJ1-2	CSTHEDRGVGYTF	TGCAGCACCCATGAAGACAGGGGGGTTGGCTACACCTTC
-	-	TRBV7-9	TRBJ2-3	CASSFNRELADTQYF	TGTGCCAGCAGCTTTAACAGGGAGTTGGCAGATACGCAGTATTTT
-	-	TRBV7-2	TRBJ2-1	CASSLTSGRNEQFF	TGTGCCAGCAGCCTTACGTCGGGGCGAAATGAGCAGTTCTTC
-	-	TRBV7-3	TRBJ2-3	CASSFGAIGHSSADTQYF	TGTGCCAGCAGCTTCGGAGCAATTGGGCACTCAAGTGCAGATACGCAGTATTTT
once	TRBD1	TRBV24-1	TRBJ2-3	CATSGPGQADTDTQYF	TGTGCCACCAGTGGACCGGGACAGGCCGACACAGATACGCAGTATTTT
-	-	TRBV6-5	TRBJ2-2	CASSSPRQSTGELFF	TGTGCCAGCAGTTCGCCTCGACAGTCCACCGGGGAGCTGTTTTTT
-	-	TRBV21-1	TRBJ1-2	CASSKVDRDGYTF	TGTGCCAGCAGCAAGGTGGACAGGGATGGCTACACCTTC
-	-	TRBV18	TRBJ2-1	CASSPLSPTYNEQFF	TGTGCCAGCTCACCTCTCTCCCCGACCTACAATGAGCAGTTCTTC
-	-	TRBV9	TRBJ1-6	CASSVAGGNSPLHF	TGTGCCAGCAGCGTAGCGGGGGGGAATTCACCCCTCCACTTT
-	-	TRBV5-1	TRBJ1-1	CASSPTEGGDTEAFF	TGCGCCAGCAGCCCCACGGAAGGCGGGGACACTGAAGCTTTCTTT
-	TRBD1	TRBV23-1	TRBJ1-1	CASSQLDRGPHLNTEAFF	TGCGCCAGCAGTCAATTGGACAGGGGTCCACACTTGAACACTGAAGCTTTCTTT
-	-	TRBV20-1	TRBJ1-1	CSAREGAGTEAFF	TGCAGTGCTAGAGAGGGGGCAGGCACTGAAGCTTTCTTT
-	-	TRBV10-2	TRBJ1-2	CASSESPSPSYGYTF	TGCGCCAGCAGTGAGTCGCCCTCCCCAAGCTATGGCTACACCTTC
-	TRBD2	TRBV9	TRBJ2-1	CASSVEPSGGALEQFF	TGTGCCAGCAGCGTCGAACCTAGCGGGGGGGCCTTGGAGCAGTTCTTC
-	-	TRBV6-2/TRBV6-3	TRBJ1-1	CASGRVNTEAFF	TGTGCCAGCGGAAGGGTGAACACTGAAGCTTTCTTT
-	-	TRBV29-1	TRBJ1-5	CSACQGRDQPQHF	TGCAGCGCTTGTCAGGGTCGGGATCAGCCCCAGCATTTT
-	-	TRBV27	TRBJ1-2	CASSFSRTHGYTF	TGTGCCAGCAGTTTTAGCAGGACCCATGGCTACACCTTC